This paragraph reports one TCR beta chain. No antigen is known for it. No per-base quality is available; no much larger clone lies one base away. Spanning cysteine to phenylalanine, the CDR3 consists of 15 amino acids. Only the CDR3 portion is preserved as DNA: 45 bases, with reading frame beginning at the first base. The germline V gene specifies MNHEY as CDR1 and SVGAGI as CDR2. The trim is 2 bases for V and 7 bases for J, with a gap of 14 bases between the germline ends. This sample is drawn from a study of cytomegalovirus exposure and HLA in healthy donors (dated by TCRdb to the late 2010s). Regarding the complete study: An earlier analysis of several hundred of the donors reported approximately 300 Gb of sequence data and 100 million to 120 million unique TCR beta sequences obtained from some 170 million T cells. Approximately 300 gigabases of sequencing data and around 90 million unique TCR sequences made up an early release that covered under 750 HLA-typed donors. Of the roughly 400 genotyped donors, roughly 80% fell in the genetic ancestry cluster associated with self-reported Caucasian donors. The study was designed to test whether signatures of past pathogen exposure could be identified by cataloging public T cell receptors. Using immunosequencing, the study profiled T cell repertoires from 500 to 800 subjects and related those repertoires to cytomegalovirus serostatus. Besides the first cohort of 666 subjects, a separate validation cohort made up of over 95 different subjects was used. High-throughput TCR immunosequencing, statistical association of individual TCRs with disease status, and machine learning were combined to predict cytomegalovirus infection status. In a later analysis, previously published TCR beta repertoires from hundreds of donors were re-analyzed and high-resolution HLA genotyping was added so that TCR occurrence patterns could be studied. Rather than using new phenotypic data, the later analysis identified candidate immune exposures from TCR beta sequences and from how often those sequences occurred across donors. An earlier analysis of some 500 of the donors used high-throughput TCR beta sequencing to judge whether each TCR beta V gene segment behaved as functional or pseudogenic. Donor age, sex, ethnicity and CMV serostatus were compiled alongside the repertoire data. A later genetic analysis took genome-wide SNP genotypes for about three fifths of the 666 donors and used that subset as a discovery cohort. All discovery cohort repertoires had been generated using a single sequencing platform. Both class I and class II loci were covered by HLA typing, at four-digit resolution. The number of typed donors differed by locus: about 629-630 for A, B, C, DRB1 and DQB1; 500 to 550 for DQA1; some 590 for DPA1; and 400 to 480 for DPB1. Because of strong linkage in the cohort, roughly five DR-DQ haplotypes were treated as single units for association and clustering. On average, about 200,000 unique TCR beta nucleotide sequences were sequenced per donor among about 400 genotyped donors of the cohort, with roughly 18% of those sequences being non-productive.

In total, over 600 healthy bone marrow donors made up the cohort. All cohort members were sampled while nominally healthy, although unrecorded immune exposures were likely present. The donor tested CMV seronegative, placing the donor among the roughly 340 seronegative members of the cohort. Every donor gave a peripheral blood sample, and the peripheral blood mononuclear cells from that sample were used for TCR beta sequencing. The Qiagen DNeasy Blood Extraction Kit was used to extract genomic DNA from the blood cell samples. Library preparation employed the immunoSEQ multiplex PCR assay. For the multiplex PCR, a mixture combining 60 forward primers for TCR Vbeta segments and 13 reverse primers for TCR Jbeta segments was used. The CDR3 region of rearranged TCR beta genes was amplified from genomic DNA with a multiplex PCR assay. Amplified TCR beta libraries were sequenced as 87-base-pair reads on the Illumina HiSeq System. On the study's bioinformatics: In a later analysis, some 80 million unique TCR beta chains were counted across the roughly 670 repertoires, and approximately 9.9 million of these chains were shared by at least two donors. A nearest-neighbor algorithm error-corrected the raw reads and collapsed the reads into unique sequences, merging closely related sequences to remove PCR and sequencing errors. CDR3 sequences were aligned to IMGT reference sequences to assign V, D and J gene segments. Each retained sequence needed at least a six-nucleotide match to both a V gene segment and a J gene segment. A rearrangement was called productive if the CDR3 had no stop codons and remained in frame with V and J, and every other rearrangement was called non-productive. CDR3 was defined according to IMGT convention as the region running from the second conserved V-encoded cysteine to the conserved J-encoded phenylalanine. In an earlier analysis of around 640 of the donors, sequences lacking an unambiguous match to a single V gene segment were excluded. In an earlier analysis of some 590 of the donors, V segments were called functional above 56.7% productive rearrangements and were called segregating when the between-donor standard deviation exceeded 5%. A statistical classification framework was built to diagnose cytomegalovirus status from the catalog of TCR beta chain sequences. In a later analysis, TCR nucleotide sequences were compared against IMGT/GENE-DB human TR gene sequences so that V and J genes could be assigned. In a later analysis, CDR3 sequences and most-parsimonious VDJ recombination scenarios were assigned using the TCRdist pipeline. A later analysis defined each TCR beta chain by its CDR3 amino acid sequence plus V-gene family, and excluded reads lacking a unique V-gene family. In a later analysis, fewer than 650 highly shared, low-generation-probability nucleotide sequences were removed to address suspected cross-contamination and a sequencing artifact. A later analysis calculated a clonal expansion index for each public chain from normalized within-repertoire ranks of inferred template counts. Generation probabilities in a later analysis came from a VDJ recombination model fitted to out-of-frame rearrangements, and those results were checked against IGoR. In a later analysis, hypergeometric tests were used to score TCR-TCR, TCR-HLA and TCR-CMV co-occurrence, with a repertoire-size bias correction applied to TCR pairs. To estimate false discovery rates, a later analysis permuted the HLA or CMV assignments 20 times. In a later analysis, co-occurring TCRs were grouped using DBSCAN, with TCRdist sequence similarity added in when clustering inside HLA-allele-positive subsets. For co-occurrence clustering, repertoires with fewer than 30,000 or more than 120,000 public chains were excluded, along with roughly 5 repertoires with anomalous nucleotide sharing. Imported from immuneACCESS, the table was reduced by TCRdb to in-frame sequences with V and J called. These copies leave out some clones; in studies compared against another copy, an unresolved V gene accounts for under half, and the cause of the remainder is not known. V and J calls and clone size follow that table, whereas D and trimming were derived from the DNA. In this sample the table shows approximately 140,000 clones, around 80% of which occur a single time. The top ten constitute approximately 2% of the sample.

Broader findings and caveats from the paper: A later analysis reported that several top co-occurrence clusters appeared linked to parvovirus B19, influenza, CMV and Epstein-Barr virus. Only TCR beta chains were sequenced in this cohort, and the absence of alpha or paired-chain data limited detectable features. Sequencing depth was assumed to be roughly uniform across donors in the presence/absence analyses, though that assumption may not hold. Because HLA typing was unavailable for some donors at each locus, only the typed subset was used in association tests. About 17 rarely observed V segments, including chromosome 9 orphons, were excluded from the earlier analysis of about 600 of the donors because counts were too low. Some IMGT-functional V segments, including TRBV6-2 and TRBV6-3, could not be distinguished by the 87-base-pair reads and were therefore excluded. Correlated functional status among segregating V segments might reflect linkage disequilibrium, but an unknown experimental factor could not be ruled out. A cluster of highly shared sequence variants was judged likely to represent a technical artifact of the sequencing pipeline. According to the authors, the approach could potentially be generalized to other disease states and immunological phenotypes. A further reported finding was that TCR beta sequences accurately predicted the HLA-A and HLA-B alleles for most subjects in the first cohort. Most TCR sequences were seen in very few donors, while some public TCRs were found in many individuals. Compared with equally common non-associated chains, HLA-associated TCR beta chains in a later analysis were more clonally expanded and had lower generation probabilities. In a later genetic analysis, fewer N-insertions in productive TCRs were reported among donors in an Asian-associated ancestry cluster than the approximately 710-donor mean. Specific HLA alleles were associated with roughly 17,000 TCR beta sequences at a false discovery rate of 0.05 in a later analysis. V-gene and J-gene trimming of TCR beta chains was associated with a missense DCLRE1C variant in a later genetic analysis, and the association was replicated in an independent cohort. In both the original and validation cohorts, the classifier was reported to diagnose cytomegalovirus status with high specificity and sensitivity. Immune exposure information for the cohort was limited to CMV serostatus. The study listed 164 TCR beta chains as associated with cytomegalovirus. In a later analysis, TCR association rates were found to vary across HLA loci, with the most associated TCRs seen for DRB1 alleles and the fewest for HLA-C alleles. An earlier analysis of approximately 540 of the donors showed that most TCR beta V segments appeared in productive rearrangements either about 87% or about 30% of the time, which broadly matched IMGT annotations. Strong co-occurrence of HLA alleles, especially DR and DQ, made assigning TCR associations to individual alleles difficult. Three of the identified cytomegalovirus-associated TCR beta chains were confirmed in vitro to be specific for cytomegalovirus antigens. Most CMV-associated TCR beta chains appeared to be HLA-restricted in a later analysis, and the HLA associations seemed to be driven largely by CMV exposure.

The chain couples TRBV6-5 to TRBJ2-2; tentative D gene TRBD1, with 5 bases matching. This sequence was found in a woman in her thirties or forties in good health and CMV-seronegative. Sequencing was done on a sample of PBMCs. This receptor has the CDR3 CASSYLEGVFGELFF. The bases are TGTGCCAGCAGTTACCTAGAAGGGGTGTTCGGGGAGCTGTTTTTT.